Listed here are 17 T cell receptor beta chains from one sample, sequenced in a study of control samples from healthy donors and cancer patients. Some clones are missing from TCRdb's copy, which holds only in-frame ones; the method was immunoSEQ multiplex PCR. The table has more than 80,000 clones, 85% to 95% seen once. Sequencing was carried out using blood. These TCRs come from a man between 18 and 35 years old in good health.

The genes are TRBV6-5 and TRBJ2-1; 14 bases agree with TRBD2. This CDR3 has 14 amino acids. Germline lookup yields CDR1 MNHEY and CDR2 SVGAGI. V dropped 6 bases and J dropped 8; count of bases not matched to a gene: 3. CDR3 sequence reads: CASRGTSGSYEQFF. The CDR3 nucleotides read TGTGCCAGCAGGGGGACTAGCGGGAGCTATGAGCAGTTCTTC.

V and J are TRBV19 and TRBJ2-2, with 10 bases lining up with TRBD2. The CDR3 is 19 amino acids. Trimming at V came to 1 base and at J to 3 bases, leaving 11 bases not matched to a gene. Germline values: CDR1 LNHDA, CDR2 SQIVND (reference sequence). CDR3 amino acids: CASSIAGLAGAEDTGELFF. The CDR3 nucleotides read TGTGCCAGTAGTATAGCAGGTCTAGCGGGAGCCGAGGACACCGGGGAGCTGTTTTTT.

Only a few counts were recorded for this clone. Additional DNA sequences in this sample encode the identical CDR3. The genes are TRBV19 and TRBJ1-3; 7 bases match TRBD1. The CDR3 is made up of 15 amino acids. J gave up 0 bases and V 5 bases, and 4 bases lay outside the gene matches. The germline gives CDR1 LNHDA, CDR2 SQIVND (reference sequence). CDR3 amino acids: CASSVGTDSGNTIYF. CDR3 coding DNA: TGTGCCAGTAGTGTCGGGACAGACTCTGGAAACACCATATATTTT.

CDR3 nucleotides: TGTGCCAGCTCACCAGGGGAACCTCCGGACACTGAAGCTTTCTTT. Amino acid sequence: CASSPGEPPDTEAFF. The chain has TRBV18 and TRBJ1-1; no firm D call. Trimming took 2 bases from V and 3 from J, leaving 13 bases between them. The CDR3 is made up of 15 amino acids. Germline CDR1 KGHSH, CDR2 LQKENI.

The chain couples TRBV4-1 to TRBJ2-7, with a tentative D call TRBD2 (5 bases). Germline V gene sequence: CDR1 MGHRA, CDR2 YSYEKL. V lost 1 base and J lost 2, with 12 bases in between. CDR3 length: 15 residues. The CDR3 loop is CASSQADLAPYEQYF. CDR3 bases: TGCGCCAGCAGCCAAGCGGACCTAGCTCCCTACGAGCAGTACTTC.

The genes are TRBV21-1 and TRBJ2-7; TRBD1, the table's D call, lacks a check against the DNA. TRBV21-1 represents a pseudogene. The CDR3 loop spans 16 amino acids. CDR3 coding DNA: TGTGCCAGCAGCCGTGGCTTGAAGTACAGGTCCTACGAGCAGTACTTC. Translated, it gives CASSRGLKYRSYEQYF.

This chain connects TRBV2 to TRBJ2-5, with D hard to call. This CDR3 contains 11 residues. Germline values: CDR1 SNHLY, CDR2 FYNNEI. V dropped 1 base and J dropped 4 bases, with 1 base sitting between them. This CDR3 reads CASSEGETQYF. CDR3 DNA sequence: TGTGCCAGCAGTGAAGGAGAGACCCAGTACTTC. The whole variable domain, filled in from reference TRBV2 and TRBJ2-5, reads EPEVTQTPSHQVTQMGQEVILRCVPISNHLYFYWYRQILGQKVEFLVSFYNNEISEKSEIFDDQFSVERPDGSNFTLKIRSTKLEDSAMYFCASSEGETQYFGPGTRLLVL.

The chain is built from TRBV2 and TRBJ1-5; D gene unclear. Germline V gene lookup returns CDR1 SNHLY and CDR2 FYNNEI. Trimming took 4 bases from V and 2 from J, leaving 9 bases between them. The CDR3 is 14 amino acids. CDR3 coding DNA: TGTGCCAGCAGTGCGGAGAAGGGCAATCAGCCCCAGCATTTT. This codes for CASSAEKGNQPQHF.

This chain joins TRBV27 and TRBJ1-1, with no clear D. The V and J ends lost 4 bases and 8 bases respectively, with 14 bases between them. The CDR3 has 13 residues. Germline loops: CDR1 MNHEY, CDR2 SMNVEV (reference sequence). CDR3 nucleotides: TGTGCCAGCAGTTCCGGGCGGGCCTTCGAAGCTTTCTTT. Amino acid sequence: CASSSGRAFEAFF.

This sequence joins TRBV5-1 and TRBJ2-2; 7 bases agree with TRBD1. The V gene end was trimmed by 7 bases and the J gene end by 6 bases; junction bases not matched to a gene: 9. This CDR3 spans 14 amino acids. In germline, CDR1 is SGHRS, CDR2 YFSETQ. The DNA for the CDR3 is TGCGCCAGCTGTTTAGGGGGCCGGGCCGGGGAGCTGTTTTTT. Protein sequence: CASCLGGRAGELFF.

This sequence joins TRBV6-5 and TRBJ2-1; a possible D gene is TRBD1 (6 bases). Germline V gene data show CDR1 as MNHEY and CDR2 as SVGAGI. This CDR3 region has 15 residues. Trimming took 2 bases from V and 4 from J, leaving 12 bases between them. The CDR3 sequence is CASSYKAGEYNEQFF. The CDR3 DNA sequence: TGTGCCAGCAGTTACAAGGCAGGGGAGTACAATGAGCAGTTCTTC.

This chain joins TRBV9 and TRBJ1-2; the D is unclear. The CDR3 has 14 amino acids. The germline gives CDR1 SGDLS, CDR2 YYNGEE. Trimming stripped 0 bases from V and 5 bases from J, with 11 bases between. The CDR3 coding sequence is TGTGCCAGCAGCGTAGCTACGGTAGGGTATGGCTACACCTTC. Its translation is CASSVATVGYGYTF.

The rearrangement joins TRBV6-2 or TRBV6-3 to TRBJ1-1; D perhaps matches TRBD1 (5 bases). Germline values: CDR1 MNHEY, CDR2 SVGEGT. The CDR3 spans 17 residues. Trimming took 2 bases from V and 0 from J, leaving 16 bases between them. This CDR3 reads CASSYPLTGGLNTEAFF. The CDR3 DNA sequence: TGTGCCAGCAGTTACCCTCTTACAGGAGGTTTGAACACTGAAGCTTTCTTT.

The rearrangement joins TRBV7-2 to TRBJ1-6; D call uncertain. V lost 0 bases to trimming and J lost 6 bases, with 9 bases between them. The CDR3 loop spans 15 amino acids. Germline CDR1 reads SGHTA; CDR2 reads FQGNSA. The chain's CDR3 is CASSLAPGGNSPLHF. Written as DNA, the CDR3 is TGTGCCAGCAGCTTAGCCCCGGGCGGTAATTCACCCCTCCACTTT.

The J gene is TRBJ2-5, the V gene TRBV4-3; D possibly uses TRBD1 or TRBD2 (6 bases each). This CDR3 spans 17 amino acids. The V gene's germline CDR1 is LGHNA and CDR2 YSLEER. V was cut by 1 base and J by 3 bases, with 18 bases left in between. CDR3 in amino acids: CASSQGRDIEREETQYF. The CDR3 nucleotides are TGCGCCAGCAGCCAAGGGAGGGACATAGAGAGGGAAGAGACCCAGTACTTC.

The chain joins TRBV29-1 to TRBJ1-2, with a tentative D call TRBD1 (6 bases). V lost 5 bases to trimming and J lost 7 bases, with 17 bases between them. The CDR3 extends over 13 amino acids. CDR1 is SQVTM and CDR2 is ANQGSEA in the germline V gene. CDR3 nucleotides: TGCAGCGTTCCCTCGGGGGGCTCGGGTGGCTACACCTTC. Translating it yields CSVPSGGSGGYTF.

This chain joins TRBV27 and TRBJ1-1, with a tentative D call TRBD1 (5 bases). Germline-derived CDR1 and CDR2 are MNHEY and SMNVEV (reference sequence). This CDR3 contains 13 residues. V dropped 3 bases and J dropped 5 bases, with 10 bases sitting between them. CDR3: CASSLVRDTEAFF. CDR3 coding DNA: TGTGCCAGCAGTTTGGTCAGGGATACTGAAGCTTTCTTT.